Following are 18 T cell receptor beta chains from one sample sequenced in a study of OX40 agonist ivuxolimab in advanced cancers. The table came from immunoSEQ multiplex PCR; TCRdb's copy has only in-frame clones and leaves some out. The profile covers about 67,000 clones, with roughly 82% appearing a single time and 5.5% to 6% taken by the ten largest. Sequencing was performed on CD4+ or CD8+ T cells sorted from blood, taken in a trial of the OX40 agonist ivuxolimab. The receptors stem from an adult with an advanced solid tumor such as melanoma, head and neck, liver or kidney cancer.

CDR3 DNA: TGTGCCAGCAGCTTCTTTGCCCCTAACTATGGCTACACCTTC. Its protein product is CASSFFAPNYGYTF. This chain links TRBV5-4 with TRBJ1-2, with D unresolved. The CDR3 runs to 14 residues. Trimming took 2 bases from V and 0 from J, leaving 8 bases between them. CDR1 and CDR2 (germline): SGHNT, YYREEE (reference sequence).

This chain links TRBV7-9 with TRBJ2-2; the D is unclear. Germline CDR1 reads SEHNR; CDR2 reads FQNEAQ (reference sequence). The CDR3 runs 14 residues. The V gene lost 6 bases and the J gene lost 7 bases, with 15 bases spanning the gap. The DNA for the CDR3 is TGTGCCAGCAGGCGGACCCCTGCCGGCGGGGAGCTGTTTTTT. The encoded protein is CASRRTPAGGELFF.

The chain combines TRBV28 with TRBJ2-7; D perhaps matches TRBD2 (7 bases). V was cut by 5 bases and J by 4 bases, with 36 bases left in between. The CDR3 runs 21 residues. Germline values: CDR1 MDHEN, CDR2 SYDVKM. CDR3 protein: CASSPEGPGVGGEGGKYEQYF. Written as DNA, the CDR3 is TGTGCCAGCAGTCCCGAGGGCCCAGGGGTTGGGGGGGAAGGTGGTAAGTACGAGCAGTACTTC.

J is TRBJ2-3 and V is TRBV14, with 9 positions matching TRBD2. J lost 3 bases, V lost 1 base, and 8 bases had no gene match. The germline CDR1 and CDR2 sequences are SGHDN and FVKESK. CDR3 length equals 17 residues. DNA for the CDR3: TGTGCCAGCAGCCAAGTGGGCGGGGGGGCCGGAACAGATACGCAGTATTTT. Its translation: CASSQVGGGAGTDTQYF.

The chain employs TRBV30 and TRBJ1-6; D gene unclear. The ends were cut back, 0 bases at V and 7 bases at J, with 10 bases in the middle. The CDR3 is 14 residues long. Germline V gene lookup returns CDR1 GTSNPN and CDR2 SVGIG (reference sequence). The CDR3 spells CAWSVWRANSPLHF. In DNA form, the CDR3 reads TGTGCCTGGAGTGTCTGGAGGGCGAATTCACCCCTCCACTTT.

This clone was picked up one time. DNA for the CDR3: TGTGCCAGCAGCTTAGTGGTCGGACAGGGAACCGATGAGCAGTTCTTC. Residues: CASSLVVGQGTDEQFF. The V and J genes are TRBV11-2 and TRBJ2-1, with 8 positions matching TRBD1. Germline CDR1 SGHAT, CDR2 FQNNGV. The CDR3 is 16 residues long. V gave up 1 base and J gave up 8 bases; unmatched junction bases: 10.

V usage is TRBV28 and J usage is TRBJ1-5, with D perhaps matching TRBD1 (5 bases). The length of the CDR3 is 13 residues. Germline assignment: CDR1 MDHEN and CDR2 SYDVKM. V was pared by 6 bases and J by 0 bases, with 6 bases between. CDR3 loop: CASRGGSNQPQHF. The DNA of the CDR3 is TGTGCCAGCAGGGGGGGTAGCAATCAGCCCCAGCATTTT.

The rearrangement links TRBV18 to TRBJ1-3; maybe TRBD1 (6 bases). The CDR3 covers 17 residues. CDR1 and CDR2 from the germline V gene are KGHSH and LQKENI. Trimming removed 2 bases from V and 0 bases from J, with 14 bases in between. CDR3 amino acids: CASSPRRGRPSGNTIYF. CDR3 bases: TGTGCCAGCTCACCAAGGAGGGGGAGGCCCTCTGGAAACACCATATATTTT.

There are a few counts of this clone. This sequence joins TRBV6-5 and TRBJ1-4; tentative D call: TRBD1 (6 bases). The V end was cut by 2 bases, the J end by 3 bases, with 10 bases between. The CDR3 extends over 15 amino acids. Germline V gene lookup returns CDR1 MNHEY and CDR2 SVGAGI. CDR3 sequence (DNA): TGTGCCAGCAGTTACGGAGCAGGGGCTAATGAAAAACTGTTTTTT. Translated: CASSYGAGANEKLFF.

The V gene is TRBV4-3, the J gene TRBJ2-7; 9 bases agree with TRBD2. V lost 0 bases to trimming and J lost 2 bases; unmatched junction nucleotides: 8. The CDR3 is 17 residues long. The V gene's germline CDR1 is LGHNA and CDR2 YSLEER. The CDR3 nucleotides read TGCGCCAGCAGCCAAGACCCTAGCGGGGTAGCAACCTACGAGCAGTACTTC. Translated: CASSQDPSGVATYEQYF.

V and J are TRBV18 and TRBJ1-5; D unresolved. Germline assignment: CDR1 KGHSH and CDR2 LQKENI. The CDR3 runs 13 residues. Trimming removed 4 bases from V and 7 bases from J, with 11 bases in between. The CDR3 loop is CASSQNWRQPQHF. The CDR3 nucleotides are TGTGCCAGCTCACAAAACTGGAGGCAGCCCCAGCATTTT.

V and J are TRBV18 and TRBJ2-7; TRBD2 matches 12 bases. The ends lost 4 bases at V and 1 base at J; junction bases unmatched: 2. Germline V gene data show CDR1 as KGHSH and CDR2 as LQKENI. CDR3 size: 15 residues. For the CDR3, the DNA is TGTGCCAGCTCACAAGGACTAGCGGGATCCTACGAGCAGTACGTC. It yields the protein CASSQGLAGSYEQYV.

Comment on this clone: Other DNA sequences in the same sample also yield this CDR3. As DNA, the CDR3 is TGTGCCAGCAGCCCCAGGGGTGAGCAGTACTTC. Its translation: CASSPRGEQYF. The chain recombines TRBV7-9 with TRBJ2-7; TRBD1 might be the D (6 bases). V was trimmed by 5 bases and J by 7 bases, leaving 9 bases between them. Germline loops: CDR1 SEHNR, CDR2 FQNEAQ (reference sequence). This CDR3 has 11 amino acids.

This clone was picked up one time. CDR3 in amino acids: CASSYLSGEGQPQHF. CDR3 coding DNA: TGTGCCAGCAGTTACTTGTCCGGGGAAGGTCAGCCCCAGCATTTT. The chain employs TRBV6-5 and TRBJ1-5; D uncertain. The V gene lost 1 base and the J gene lost 6 bases, with 13 bases spanning the gap. The CDR3 loop spans 15 amino acids. In germline, CDR1 is MNHEY, CDR2 SVGAGI.

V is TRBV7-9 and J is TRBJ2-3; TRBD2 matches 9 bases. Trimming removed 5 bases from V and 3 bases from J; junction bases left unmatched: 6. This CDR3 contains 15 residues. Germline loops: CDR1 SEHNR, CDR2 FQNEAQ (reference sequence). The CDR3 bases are TGTGCCAGCAGCGGTAGCGGGGGAAAAACAGATACGCAGTATTTT. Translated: CASSGSGGKTDTQYF. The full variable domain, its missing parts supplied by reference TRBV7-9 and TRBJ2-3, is DTGVSQNPRHKITKRGQNVTFRCDPISEHNRLYWYRQTLGQGPEFLTYFQNEAQLEKSRLLSDRFSAERPKGSFSTLEIQRTEQGDSAMYLCASSGSGGKTDTQYFGPGTRLTVL.

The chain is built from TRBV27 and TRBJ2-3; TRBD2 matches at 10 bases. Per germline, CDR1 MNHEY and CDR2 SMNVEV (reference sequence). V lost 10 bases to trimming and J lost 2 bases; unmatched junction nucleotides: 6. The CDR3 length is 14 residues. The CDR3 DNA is TGTGCCATCAGGACTAGCGGTCCCACAGATACGCAGTATTTT. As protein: CAIRTSGPTDTQYF.

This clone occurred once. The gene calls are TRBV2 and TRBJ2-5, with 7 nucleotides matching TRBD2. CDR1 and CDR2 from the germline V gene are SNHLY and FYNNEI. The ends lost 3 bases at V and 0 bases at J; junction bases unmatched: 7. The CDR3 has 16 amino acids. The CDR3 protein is CASSEGGDSYQETQYF. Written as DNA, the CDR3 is TGTGCCAGCAGTGAGGGGGGGGACTCGTACCAAGAGACCCAGTACTTC.

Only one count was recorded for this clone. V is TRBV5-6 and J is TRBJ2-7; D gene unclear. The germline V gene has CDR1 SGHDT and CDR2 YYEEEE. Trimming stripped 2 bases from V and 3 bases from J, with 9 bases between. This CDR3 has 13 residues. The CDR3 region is CASSLDGYYEQYF. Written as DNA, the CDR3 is TGTGCCAGCAGCTTAGACGGTTACTACGAGCAGTACTTC.